The entry below describes one TCR beta chain. Repertoires were generated with immunoSEQ multiplex PCR, while TCRdb's copy carries only in-frame clones and drops some. The data show some 450,000 clones, over 85% seen once. The data derive from a study of blood T cell repertoires in COVID-19. Looking at the study overall: Samples came from the United States, Italy and Spain, spanning acute and convalescent COVID-19.

Looked up from germline, CDR1 is SEHNR and CDR2 is FQNEAQ (reference sequence). This CDR3 has 16 residues. The V end was cut by 0 bases, the J end by 2 bases, with 13 bases between. Patients of the Seattle cohort, enrolled during active infection, were followed longitudinally. The source is a man aged 18 to 30 with COVID-19, enrolled during active disease. The chain links TRBV7-9 to TRBJ2-5, with a possible D match to TRBD2 (6 bases). The specimen sequenced was peripheral blood. The CDR3 protein is CASSLALSSEQETQYF. CDR3 bases: TGTGCCAGCAGCTTAGCGCTATCTAGCGAACAAGAGACCCAGTACTTC.